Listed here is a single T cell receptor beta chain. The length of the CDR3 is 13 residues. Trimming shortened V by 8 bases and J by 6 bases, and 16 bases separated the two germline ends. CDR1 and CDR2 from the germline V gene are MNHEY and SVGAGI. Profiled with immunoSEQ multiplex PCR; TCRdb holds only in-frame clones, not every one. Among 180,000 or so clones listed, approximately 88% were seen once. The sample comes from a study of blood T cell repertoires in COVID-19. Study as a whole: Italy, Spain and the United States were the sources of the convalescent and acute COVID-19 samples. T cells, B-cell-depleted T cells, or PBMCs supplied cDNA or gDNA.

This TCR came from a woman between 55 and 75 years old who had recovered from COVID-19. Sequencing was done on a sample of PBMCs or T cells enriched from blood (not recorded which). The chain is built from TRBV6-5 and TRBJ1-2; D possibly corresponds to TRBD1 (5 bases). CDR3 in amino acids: CASATVDRDGYTF. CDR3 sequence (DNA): TGTGCCAGCGCTACCGTCGACAGAGATGGCTACACCTTC.